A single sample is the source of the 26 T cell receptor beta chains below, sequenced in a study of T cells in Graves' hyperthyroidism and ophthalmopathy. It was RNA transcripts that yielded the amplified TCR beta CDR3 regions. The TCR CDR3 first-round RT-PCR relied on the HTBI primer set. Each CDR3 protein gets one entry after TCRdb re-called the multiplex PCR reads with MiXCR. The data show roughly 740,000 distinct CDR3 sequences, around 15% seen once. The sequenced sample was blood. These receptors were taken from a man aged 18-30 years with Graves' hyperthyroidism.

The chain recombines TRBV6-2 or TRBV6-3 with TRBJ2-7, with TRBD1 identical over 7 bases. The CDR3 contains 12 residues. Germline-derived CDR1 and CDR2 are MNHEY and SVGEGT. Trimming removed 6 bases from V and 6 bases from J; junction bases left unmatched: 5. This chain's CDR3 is CASRSTGVEQYF. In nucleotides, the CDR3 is TGTGCCAGCAGGTCAACAGGGGTCGAGCAGTACTTC.

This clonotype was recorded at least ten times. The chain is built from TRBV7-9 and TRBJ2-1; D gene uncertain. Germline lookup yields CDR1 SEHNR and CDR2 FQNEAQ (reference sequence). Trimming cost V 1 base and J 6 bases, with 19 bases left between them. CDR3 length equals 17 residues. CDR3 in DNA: TGTGCCAGCAGCTTAGTTGGGTCCTTACCCGGATCCAATGAGCAGTTCTTC. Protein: CASSLVGSLPGSNEQFF.

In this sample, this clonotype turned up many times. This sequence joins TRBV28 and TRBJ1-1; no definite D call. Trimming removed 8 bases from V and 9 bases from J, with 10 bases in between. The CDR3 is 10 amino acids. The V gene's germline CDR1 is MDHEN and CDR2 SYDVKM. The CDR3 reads CASGLSQAFF. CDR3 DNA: TGTGCCAGCGGACTGTCCCAAGCTTTCTTT.

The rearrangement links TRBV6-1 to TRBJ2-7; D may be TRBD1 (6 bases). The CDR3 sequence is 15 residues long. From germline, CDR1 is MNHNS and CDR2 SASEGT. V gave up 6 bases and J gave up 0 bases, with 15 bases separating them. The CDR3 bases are TGTGCCAGCAGGCGAACAGGGTCCTCCTCCTACGAGCAGTACTTC. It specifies CASRRTGSSSYEQYF.

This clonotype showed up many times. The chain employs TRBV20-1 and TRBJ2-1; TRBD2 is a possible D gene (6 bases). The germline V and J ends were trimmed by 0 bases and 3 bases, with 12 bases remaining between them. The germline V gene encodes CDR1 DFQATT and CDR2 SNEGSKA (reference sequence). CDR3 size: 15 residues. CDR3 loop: CSARDVASDYNEQFF. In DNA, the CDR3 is TGCAGTGCTAGAGATGTGGCTAGCGACTACAATGAGCAGTTCTTC.

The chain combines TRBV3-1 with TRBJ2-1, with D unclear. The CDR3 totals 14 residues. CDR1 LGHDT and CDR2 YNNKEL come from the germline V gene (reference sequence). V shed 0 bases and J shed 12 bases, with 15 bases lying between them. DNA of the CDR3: TGTGCCAGCAGCCAAGAAGTACTAATTTATGGGCAGTTCTTC. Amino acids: CASSQEVLIYGQFF.

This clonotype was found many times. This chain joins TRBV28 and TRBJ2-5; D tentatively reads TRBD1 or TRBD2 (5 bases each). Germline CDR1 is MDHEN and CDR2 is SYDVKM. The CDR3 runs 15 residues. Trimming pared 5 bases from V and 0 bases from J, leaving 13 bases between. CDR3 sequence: CASSPGLSYQETQYF. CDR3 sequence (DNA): TGTGCCAGCAGTCCGGGGCTATCGTACCAAGAGACCCAGTACTTC.

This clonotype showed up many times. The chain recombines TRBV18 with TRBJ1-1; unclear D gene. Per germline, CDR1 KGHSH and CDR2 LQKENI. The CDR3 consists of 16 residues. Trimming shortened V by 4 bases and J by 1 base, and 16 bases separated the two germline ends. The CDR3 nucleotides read TGTGCCAGCTCACGTCGGTATATGGATACGAACACTGAAGCTTTCTTT. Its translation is CASSRRYMDTNTEAFF. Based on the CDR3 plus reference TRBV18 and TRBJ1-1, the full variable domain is NAGVMQNPRHLVRRRGQEARLRCSPMKGHSHVYWYRQLPEEGLKFMVYLQKENIIDESGMPKERFSAEFPKEGPSILRIQQVVRGDSAAYFCASSRRYMDTNTEAFFGQGTRLTVV.

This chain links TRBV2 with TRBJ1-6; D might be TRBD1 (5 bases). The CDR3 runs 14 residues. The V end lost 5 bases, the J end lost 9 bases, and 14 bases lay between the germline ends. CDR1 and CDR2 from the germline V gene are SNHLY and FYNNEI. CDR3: CASSPGLLTSPLHF. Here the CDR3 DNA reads TGTGCCAGCAGTCCGGGACTTCTAACTTCACCCCTCCACTTT.

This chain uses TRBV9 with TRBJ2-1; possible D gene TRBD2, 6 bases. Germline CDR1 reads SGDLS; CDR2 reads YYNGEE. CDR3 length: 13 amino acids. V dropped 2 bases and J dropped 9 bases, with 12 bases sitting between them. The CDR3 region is CASSVDGGSEQFF. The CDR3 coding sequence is TGTGCCAGCAGCGTCGACGGGGGTAGTGAGCAGTTCTTC.

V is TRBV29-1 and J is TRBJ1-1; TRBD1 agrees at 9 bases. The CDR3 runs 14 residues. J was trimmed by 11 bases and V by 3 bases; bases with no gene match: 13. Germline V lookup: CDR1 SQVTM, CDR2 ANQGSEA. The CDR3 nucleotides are TGCAGCGTTGACCGCGGGACAGGGTTATCGCGGGCTTTCTTT. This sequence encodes CSVDRGTGLSRAFF. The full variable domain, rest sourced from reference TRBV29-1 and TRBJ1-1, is SAVISQKPSRDICQRGTSLTIQCQVDSQVTMMFWYRQQPGQSLTLIATANQGSEATYESGFVIDKFPISRPNLTFSTLTVSNMSPEDSSIYLCSVDRGTGLSRAFFGQGTRLTVV.

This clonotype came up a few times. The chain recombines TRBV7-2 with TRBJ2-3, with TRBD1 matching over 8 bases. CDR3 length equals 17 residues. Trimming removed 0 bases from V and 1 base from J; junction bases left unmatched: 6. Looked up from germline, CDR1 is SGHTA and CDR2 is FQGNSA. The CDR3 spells CASSLAPTGAGTDTQYF. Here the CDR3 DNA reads TGTGCCAGCAGCTTAGCCCCGACAGGGGCCGGCACAGATACGCAGTATTTT.

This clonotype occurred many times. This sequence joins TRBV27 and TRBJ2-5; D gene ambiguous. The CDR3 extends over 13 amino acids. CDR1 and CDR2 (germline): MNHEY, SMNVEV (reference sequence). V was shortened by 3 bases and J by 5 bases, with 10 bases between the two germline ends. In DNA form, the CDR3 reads TGTGCCAGCAGTTTTGGCAGTTTGGAGACCCAGTACTTC. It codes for CASSFGSLETQYF.

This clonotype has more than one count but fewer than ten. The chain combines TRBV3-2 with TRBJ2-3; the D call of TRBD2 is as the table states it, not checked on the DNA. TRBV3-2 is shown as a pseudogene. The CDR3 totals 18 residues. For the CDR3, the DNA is TGTGCCAGCTCGCCAGTAGACGGGAGGGCCAAGTATACAGATACGCAGTATTTT. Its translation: CASSPVDGRAKYTDTQYF.

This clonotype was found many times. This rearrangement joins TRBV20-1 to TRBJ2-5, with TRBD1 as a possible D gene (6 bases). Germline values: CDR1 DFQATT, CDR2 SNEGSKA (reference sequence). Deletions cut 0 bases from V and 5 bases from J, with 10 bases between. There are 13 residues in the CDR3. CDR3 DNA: TGCAGTGCTAGAGACAGGGGCGGGGAGACCCAGTACTTC. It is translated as CSARDRGGETQYF.

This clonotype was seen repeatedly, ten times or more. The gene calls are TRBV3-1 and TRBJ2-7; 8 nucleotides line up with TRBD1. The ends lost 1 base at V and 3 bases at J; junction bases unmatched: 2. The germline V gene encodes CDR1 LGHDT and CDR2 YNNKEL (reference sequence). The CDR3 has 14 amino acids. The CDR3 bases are TGTGCCAGCAGCCAAGGTGGACAGGGCTACGAGCAGTACTTC. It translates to CASSQGGQGYEQYF.

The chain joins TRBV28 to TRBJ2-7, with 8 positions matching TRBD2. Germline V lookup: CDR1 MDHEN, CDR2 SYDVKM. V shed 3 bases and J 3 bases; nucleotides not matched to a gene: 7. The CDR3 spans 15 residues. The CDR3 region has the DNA TGTGCCAGCAGTTTCGGGGGGGCCTCGAACTACGAGCAGTACTTC. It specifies CASSFGGASNYEQYF.

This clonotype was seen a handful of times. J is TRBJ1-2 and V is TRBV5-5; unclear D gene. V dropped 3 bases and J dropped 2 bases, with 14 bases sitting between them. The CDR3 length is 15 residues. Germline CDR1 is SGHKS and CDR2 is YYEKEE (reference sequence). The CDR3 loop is CASSSHLTENYGYTF. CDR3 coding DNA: TGTGCCAGCAGCTCCCACCTGACCGAAAACTATGGCTACACCTTC.

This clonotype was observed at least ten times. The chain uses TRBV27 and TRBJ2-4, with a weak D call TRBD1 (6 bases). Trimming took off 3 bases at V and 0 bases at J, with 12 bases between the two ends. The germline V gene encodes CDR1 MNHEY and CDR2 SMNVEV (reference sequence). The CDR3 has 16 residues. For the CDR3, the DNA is TGTGCCAGCAGTTTTACGAGACAGGTAGCCAAAAACATTCAGTACTTC. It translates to CASSFTRQVAKNIQYF.

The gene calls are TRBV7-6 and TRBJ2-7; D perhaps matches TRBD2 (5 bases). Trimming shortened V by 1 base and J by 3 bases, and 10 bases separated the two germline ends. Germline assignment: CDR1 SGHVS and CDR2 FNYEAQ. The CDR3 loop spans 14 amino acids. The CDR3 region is CASSLDDGNYEQYF. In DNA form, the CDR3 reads TGTGCCAGCAGCTTAGACGACGGGAACTACGAGCAGTACTTC.

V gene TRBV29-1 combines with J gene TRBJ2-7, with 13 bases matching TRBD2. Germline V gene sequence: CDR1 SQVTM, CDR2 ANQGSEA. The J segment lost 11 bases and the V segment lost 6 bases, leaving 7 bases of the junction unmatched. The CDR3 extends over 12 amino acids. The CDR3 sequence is CSVAGLAGEEYF. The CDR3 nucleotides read TGCAGCGTCGCCGGACTAGCGGGGGAGGAGTACTTC.

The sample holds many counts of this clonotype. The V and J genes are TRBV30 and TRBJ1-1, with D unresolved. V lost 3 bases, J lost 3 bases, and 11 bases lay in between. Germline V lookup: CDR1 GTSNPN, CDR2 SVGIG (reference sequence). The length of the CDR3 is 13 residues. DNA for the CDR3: TGTGCCTGGAGGTGGGTTCTGGACACTGAAGCTTTCTTT. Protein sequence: CAWRWVLDTEAFF.

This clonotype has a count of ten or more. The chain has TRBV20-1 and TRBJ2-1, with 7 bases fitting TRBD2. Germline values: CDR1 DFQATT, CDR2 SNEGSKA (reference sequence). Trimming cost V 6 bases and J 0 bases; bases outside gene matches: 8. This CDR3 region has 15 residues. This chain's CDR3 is CSARDYQSSYNEQFF. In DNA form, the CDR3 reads TGCAGTGCCCGGGACTACCAGAGCTCCTACAATGAGCAGTTCTTC.

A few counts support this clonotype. CDR3 protein: CASWDRDLYEQYF. CDR3 coding DNA: TGTGCCAGCTGGGACAGGGACCTCTACGAGCAGTACTTC. The chain carries TRBV27 and TRBJ2-7; 9 nucleotides line up with TRBD1. The CDR3 length is 13 residues. CDR1 is MNHEY, CDR2 SMNVEV, per germline (reference sequence). The trim removed 8 bases at V and 3 bases at J, leaving 5 bases unmatched.

The CDR3 sequence: CASGLMGGPIQQYF. The CDR3 nucleotides are TGTGCCAGCGGGTTGATGGGAGGGCCAATTCAGCAGTACTTC. This chain joins TRBV27 and TRBJ2-7; 7 nucleotides agree with TRBD2. V trimming: 8 bases; J trimming: 8 bases; junction bases outside the gene matches: 15. Germline V CDR1 and CDR2: MNHEY, SMNVEV (reference sequence). There are 14 residues in the CDR3.

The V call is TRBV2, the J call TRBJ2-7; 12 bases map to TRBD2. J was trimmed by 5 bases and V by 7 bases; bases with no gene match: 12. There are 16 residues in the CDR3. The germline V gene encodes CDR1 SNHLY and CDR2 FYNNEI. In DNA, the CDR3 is TGTGCCAGCACCCGGACTAGCGGGAATCGCTTTCACGAGCAGTACTTC. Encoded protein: CASTRTSGNRFHEQYF.